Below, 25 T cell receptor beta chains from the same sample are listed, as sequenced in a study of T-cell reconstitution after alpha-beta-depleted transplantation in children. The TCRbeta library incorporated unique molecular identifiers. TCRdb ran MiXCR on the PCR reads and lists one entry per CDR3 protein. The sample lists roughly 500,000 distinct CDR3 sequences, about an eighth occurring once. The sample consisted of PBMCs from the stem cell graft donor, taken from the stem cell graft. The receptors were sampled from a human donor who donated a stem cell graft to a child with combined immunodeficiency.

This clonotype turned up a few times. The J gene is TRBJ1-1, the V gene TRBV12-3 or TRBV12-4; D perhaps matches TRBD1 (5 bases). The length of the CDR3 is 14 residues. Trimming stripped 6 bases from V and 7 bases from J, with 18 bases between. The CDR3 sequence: CASRAGGLQGEAFF. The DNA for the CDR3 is TGTGCCAGCAGGGCCGGGGGGTTGCAAGGTGAAGCTTTCTTT.

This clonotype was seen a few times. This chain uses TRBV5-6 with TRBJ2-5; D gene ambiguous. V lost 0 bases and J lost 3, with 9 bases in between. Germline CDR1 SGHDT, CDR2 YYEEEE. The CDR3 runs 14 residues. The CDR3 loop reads CASSLGPNEETQYF. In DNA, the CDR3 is TGTGCCAGCAGCTTGGGGCCGAACGAAGAGACCCAGTACTTC.

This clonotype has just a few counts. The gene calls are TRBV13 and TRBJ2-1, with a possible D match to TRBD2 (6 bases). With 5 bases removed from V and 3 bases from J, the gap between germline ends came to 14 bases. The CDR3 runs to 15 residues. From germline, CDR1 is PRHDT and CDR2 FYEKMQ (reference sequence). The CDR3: CASSRTGTYYNEQFF. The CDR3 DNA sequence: TGTGCCAGCAGCCGAACCGGGACTTACTACAATGAGCAGTTCTTC. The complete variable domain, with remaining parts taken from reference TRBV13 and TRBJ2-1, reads AAGVIQSPRHLIKEKRETATLKCYPIPRHDTVYWYQQGPGQDPQFLISFYEKMQSDKGSIPDRFSAQQFSDYHSELNMSSLELGDSALYFCASSRTGTYYNEQFFGPGTRLTVL.

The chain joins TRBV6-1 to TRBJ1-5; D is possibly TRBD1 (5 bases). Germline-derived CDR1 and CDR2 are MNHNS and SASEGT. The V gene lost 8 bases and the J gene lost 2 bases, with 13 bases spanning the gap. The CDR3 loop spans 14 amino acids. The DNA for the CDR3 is TGTGCCAGCCTGGAGGGGTTTGGCAATCAGCCCCAGCATTTT. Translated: CASLEGFGNQPQHF.

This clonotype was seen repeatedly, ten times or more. The CDR3 protein is CSAGRASGSHNEQFF. CDR3 DNA sequence: TGCAGTGCTGGGAGGGCTAGCGGGAGCCACAATGAGCAGTTCTTC. The V call is TRBV20-1, the J call TRBJ2-1, with 10 bases matching TRBD2. The length of the CDR3 is 15 residues. Germline CDR1 is DFQATT and CDR2 is SNEGSKA (reference sequence). V shed 5 bases and J 5 bases; nucleotides not matched to a gene: 9.

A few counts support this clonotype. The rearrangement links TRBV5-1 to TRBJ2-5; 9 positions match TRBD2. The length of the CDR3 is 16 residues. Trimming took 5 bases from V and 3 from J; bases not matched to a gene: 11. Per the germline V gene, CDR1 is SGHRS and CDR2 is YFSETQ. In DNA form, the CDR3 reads TGCGCCAGCAGGTATCGAGGACTAGCGACTAAAGAGACCCAGTACTTC. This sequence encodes CASRYRGLATKETQYF.

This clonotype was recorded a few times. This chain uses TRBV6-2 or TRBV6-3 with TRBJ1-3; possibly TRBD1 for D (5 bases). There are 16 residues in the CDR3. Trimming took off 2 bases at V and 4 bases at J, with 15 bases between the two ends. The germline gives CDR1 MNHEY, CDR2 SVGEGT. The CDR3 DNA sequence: TGTGCCAGCAGTTACCAACGGGACCGGACGGGAAACACCATATATTTT. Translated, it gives CASSYQRDRTGNTIYF.

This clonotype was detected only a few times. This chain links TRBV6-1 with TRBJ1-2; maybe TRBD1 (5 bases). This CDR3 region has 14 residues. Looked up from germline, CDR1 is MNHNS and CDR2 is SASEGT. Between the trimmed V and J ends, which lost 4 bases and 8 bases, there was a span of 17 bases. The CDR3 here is CASSGTSDTGGYTF. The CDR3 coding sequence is TGTGCCAGCAGTGGGACCTCGGACACTGGAGGCTACACCTTC.

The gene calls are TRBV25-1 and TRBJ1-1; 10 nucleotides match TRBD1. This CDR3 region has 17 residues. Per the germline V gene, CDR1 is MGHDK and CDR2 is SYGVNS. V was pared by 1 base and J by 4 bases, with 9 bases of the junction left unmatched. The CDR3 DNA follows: TGTGCCAGCAGTGAATGGGGACAGGGGTTATTTGGCACTGAAGCTTTCTTT. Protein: CASSEWGQGLFGTEAFF. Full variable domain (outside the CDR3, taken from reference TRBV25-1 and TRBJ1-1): EADIYQTPRYLVIGTGKKITLECSQTMGHDKMYWYQQDPGMELHLIHYSYGVNSTEKGDLSSESTVSRIRTEHFPLTLESARPSHTSQYLCASSEWGQGLFGTEAFFGQGTRLTVV.

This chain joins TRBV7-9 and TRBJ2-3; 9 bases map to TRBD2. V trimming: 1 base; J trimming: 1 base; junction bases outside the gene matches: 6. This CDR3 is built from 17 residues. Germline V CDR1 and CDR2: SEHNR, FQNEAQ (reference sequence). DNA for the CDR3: TGTGCCAGCAGCTTAGGCGGGAGGGCCCGTCGCACAGATACGCAGTATTTT. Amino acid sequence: CASSLGGRARRTDTQYF. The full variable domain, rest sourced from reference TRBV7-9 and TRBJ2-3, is DTGVSQNPRHKITKRGQNVTFRCDPISEHNRLYWYRQTLGQGPEFLTYFQNEAQLEKSRLLSDRFSAERPKGSFSTLEIQRTEQGDSAMYLCASSLGGRARRTDTQYFGPGTRLTVL.

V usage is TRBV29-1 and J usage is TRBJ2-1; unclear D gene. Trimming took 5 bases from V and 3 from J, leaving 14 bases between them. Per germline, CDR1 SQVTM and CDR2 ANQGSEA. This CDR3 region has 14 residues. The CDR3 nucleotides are TGCAGCGTTAACACGGGCGAAGTCTACAATGAGCAGTTCTTC. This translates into CSVNTGEVYNEQFF.

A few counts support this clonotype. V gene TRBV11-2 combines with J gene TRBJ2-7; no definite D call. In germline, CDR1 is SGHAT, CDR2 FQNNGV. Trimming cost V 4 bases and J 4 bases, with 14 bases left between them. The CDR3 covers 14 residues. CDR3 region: CASSSPRREYEQYF. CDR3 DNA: TGTGCCAGCAGCTCCCCCCGAAGGGAATACGAGCAGTACTTC.

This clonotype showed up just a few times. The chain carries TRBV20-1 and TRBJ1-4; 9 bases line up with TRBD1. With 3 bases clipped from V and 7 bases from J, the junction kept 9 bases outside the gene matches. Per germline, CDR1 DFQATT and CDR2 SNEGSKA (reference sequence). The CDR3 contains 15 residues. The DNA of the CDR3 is TGCAGTGCTAGGGGACAGGGTGGTTCTTTTGAAAAACTGTTTTTT. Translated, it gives CSARGQGGSFEKLFF.

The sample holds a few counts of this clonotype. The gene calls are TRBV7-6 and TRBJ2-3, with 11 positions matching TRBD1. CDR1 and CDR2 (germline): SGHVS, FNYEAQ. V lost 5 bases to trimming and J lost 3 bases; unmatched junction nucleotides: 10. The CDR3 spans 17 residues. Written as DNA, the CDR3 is TGTGCCAGCAGCCCCAGGGTAGGACAGGGGGCGACAGATACGCAGTATTTT. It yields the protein CASSPRVGQGATDTQYF.

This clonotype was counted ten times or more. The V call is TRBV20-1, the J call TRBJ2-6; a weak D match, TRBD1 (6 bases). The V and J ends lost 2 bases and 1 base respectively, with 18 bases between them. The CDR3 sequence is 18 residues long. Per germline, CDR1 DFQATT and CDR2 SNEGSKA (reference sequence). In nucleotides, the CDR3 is TGCAGTGCTAGACCCCCCGGCCAGGGGCCATCTGGGGCCAACGTCCTGACTTTC. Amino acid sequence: CSARPPGQGPSGANVLTF.

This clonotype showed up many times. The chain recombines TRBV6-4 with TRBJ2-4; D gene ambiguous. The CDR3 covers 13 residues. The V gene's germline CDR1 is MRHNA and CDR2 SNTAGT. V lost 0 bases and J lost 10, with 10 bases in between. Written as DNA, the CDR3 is TGTGCCAGCAGTGACTCAGAGAGTGCGATTCAGTACTTC. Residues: CASSDSESAIQYF.

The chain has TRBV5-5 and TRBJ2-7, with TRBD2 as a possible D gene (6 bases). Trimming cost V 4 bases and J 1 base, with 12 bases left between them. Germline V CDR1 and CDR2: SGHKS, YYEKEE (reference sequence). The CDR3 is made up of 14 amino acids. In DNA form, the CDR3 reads TGTGCCAGCAGCAGGGCAGGGACTTCCTACGAGCAGTACTTC. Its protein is CASSRAGTSYEQYF.

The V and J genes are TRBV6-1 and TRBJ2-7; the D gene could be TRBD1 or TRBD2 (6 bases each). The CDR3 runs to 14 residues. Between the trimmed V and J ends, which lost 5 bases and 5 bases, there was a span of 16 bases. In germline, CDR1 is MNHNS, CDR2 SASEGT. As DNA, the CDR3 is TGTGCCAGCAGTAGCAAGGGGGGACAACACGAGCAGTACTTC. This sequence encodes CASSSKGGQHEQYF.

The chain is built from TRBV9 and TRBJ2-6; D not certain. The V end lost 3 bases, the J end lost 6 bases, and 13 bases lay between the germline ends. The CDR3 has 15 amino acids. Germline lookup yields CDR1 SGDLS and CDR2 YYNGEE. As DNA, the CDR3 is TGTGCCAGCAGCGAGGGCAAAACACAGGCCAACGTCCTGACTTTC. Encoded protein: CASSEGKTQANVLTF.

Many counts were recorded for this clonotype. CDR3 bases: TGCAGTGCCTCCGAGGGACAGGACTATGGCTACACCTTC. It translates to CSASEGQDYGYTF. The chain recombines TRBV20-1 with TRBJ1-2; TRBD1 matches 8 bases. Germline CDR1 is DFQATT and CDR2 is SNEGSKA (reference sequence). J gave up 3 bases and V 6 bases, and 6 bases lay outside the gene matches. The CDR3 runs 13 residues.

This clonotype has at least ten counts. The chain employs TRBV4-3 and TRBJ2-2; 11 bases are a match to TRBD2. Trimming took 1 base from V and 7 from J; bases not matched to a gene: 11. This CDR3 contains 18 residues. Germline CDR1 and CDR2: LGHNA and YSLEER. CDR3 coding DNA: TGCGCCAGCAGCCAAGTTCTGGCTAGCGGGAGGTTTGTCGGGGAGCTGTTTTTT. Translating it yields CASSQVLASGRFVGELFF.

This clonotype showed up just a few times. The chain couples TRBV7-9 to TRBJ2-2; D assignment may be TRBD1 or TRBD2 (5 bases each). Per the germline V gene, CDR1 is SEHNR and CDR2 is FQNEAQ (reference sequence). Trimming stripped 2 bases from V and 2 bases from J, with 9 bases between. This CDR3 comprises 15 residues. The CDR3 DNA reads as TGTGCCAGCAGCTTAAAAGGGACCAACACCGGGGAGCTGTTTTTT. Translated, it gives CASSLKGTNTGELFF.

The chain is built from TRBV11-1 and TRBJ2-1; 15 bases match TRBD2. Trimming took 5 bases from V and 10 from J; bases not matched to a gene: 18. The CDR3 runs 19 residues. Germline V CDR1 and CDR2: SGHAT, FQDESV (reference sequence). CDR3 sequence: CASSPPLHRTSGRAKEQFF. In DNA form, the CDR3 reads TGTGCCAGCAGCCCTCCCCTTCACCGGACTAGCGGGAGGGCCAAGGAGCAGTTCTTC.

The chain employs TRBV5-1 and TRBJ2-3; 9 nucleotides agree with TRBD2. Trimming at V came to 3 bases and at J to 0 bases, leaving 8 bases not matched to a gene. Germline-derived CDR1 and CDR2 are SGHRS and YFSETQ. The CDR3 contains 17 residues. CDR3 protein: CASSWARLAVSTDTQYF. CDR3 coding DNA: TGCGCCAGCAGCTGGGCCAGACTAGCGGTGAGCACAGATACGCAGTATTTT.

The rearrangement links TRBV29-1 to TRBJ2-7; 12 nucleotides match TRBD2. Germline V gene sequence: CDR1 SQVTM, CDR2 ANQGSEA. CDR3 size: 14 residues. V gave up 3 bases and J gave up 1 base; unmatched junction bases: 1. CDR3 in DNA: TGCAGCGTTGATGGACTAGCGGGATCCTACGAGCAGTACTTC. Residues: CSVDGLAGSYEQYF.